This TCR beta chain stems from a study of T-cell reconstitution after alpha-beta-depleted transplantation in children. Whole-study results and caveats: Hyperexpanded clones declined; after one year, newly produced T cells mostly supplied diversity.

This CDR3 is built from 14 residues. V lost 3 bases and J lost 1, with 9 bases in between. CDR1 MNHEY and CDR2 SMNVEV come from the germline V gene (reference sequence). Construction of the TCRbeta library involved unique molecular identifiers. TCRdb fed the PCR reads into MiXCR, producing one record per CDR3 protein. The table records 500,000 to 750,000 distinct CDR3 sequences, roughly 13% of them present only once. To note about this clonotype: The antigen remains unidentified.

The chain couples TRBV27 to TRBJ1-1; no reliable D call. The TCR comes from a male patient younger than 18 who had a stem cell transplant for acute myeloid leukemia, so the T cells may come from the graft donor. This specimen was PBMCs, mostly from graft donor cells, taken 360 days after TCRalphabeta/CD19-depleted stem cell transplant. The CDR3 here is CASSFSQPNTEAFF. Written as DNA, the CDR3 is TGTGCCAGCAGTTTCTCCCAACCGAACACTGAAGCTTTCTTT.